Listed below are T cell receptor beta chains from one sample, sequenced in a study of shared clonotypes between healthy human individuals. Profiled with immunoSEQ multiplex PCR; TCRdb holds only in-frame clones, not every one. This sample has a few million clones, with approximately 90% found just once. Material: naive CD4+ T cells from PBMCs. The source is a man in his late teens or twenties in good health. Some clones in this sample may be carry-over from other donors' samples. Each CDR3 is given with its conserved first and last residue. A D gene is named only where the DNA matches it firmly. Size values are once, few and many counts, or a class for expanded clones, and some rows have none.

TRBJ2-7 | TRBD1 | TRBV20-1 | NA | CSARDSSQQYF | TGCAGTGCCAGGGACAGCTCCCAGCAGTACTTC
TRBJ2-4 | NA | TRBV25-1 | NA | CARPGAGRALLAKNIQYF | TGTGCCAGGCCGGGGGCAGGGCGAGCCCTCCTGGCCAAAAACATTCAGTACTTC
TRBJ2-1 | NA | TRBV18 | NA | CASSPPRYAGAPQSYNEQFF | TGTGCCAGCTCACCCCCGAGGTACGCCGGGGCCCCGCAAAGCTACAATGAGCAGTTCTTC
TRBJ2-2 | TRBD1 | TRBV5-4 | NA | CASSWGQGQNTGELFF | TGTGCCAGCAGCTGGGGACAGGGCCAGAACACCGGGGAGCTGTTTTTT
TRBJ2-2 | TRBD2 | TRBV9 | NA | CASSVELAGGGELFF | TGTGCCAGCAGCGTAGAACTAGCGGGAGGCGGGGAGCTGTTTTTT
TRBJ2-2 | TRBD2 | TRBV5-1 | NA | CASSFVAGGFPGELFF | TGCGCCAGCAGCTTCGTCGCGGGAGGGTTTCCCGGGGAGCTGTTTTTT
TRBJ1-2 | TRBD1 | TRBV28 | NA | CASRSGTGGDGYTF | TGTGCCAGCAGATCCGGGACAGGGGGAGATGGCTACACCTTC
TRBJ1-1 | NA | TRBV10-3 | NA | CAISPVGGRTEAFF | TGTGCCATCAGCCCCGTCGGAGGGAGGACTGAAGCTTTCTTT
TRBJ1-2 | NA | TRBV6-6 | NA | CASSYGQSLNYGYTF | TGTGCCAGCAGTTACGGGCAATCCCTAAACTATGGCTACACCTTC
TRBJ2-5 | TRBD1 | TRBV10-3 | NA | CAISGPDRVETQYF | TGTGCCATCAGTGGCCCGGACAGGGTGGAGACCCAGTACTTC
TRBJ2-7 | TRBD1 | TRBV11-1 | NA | CASSSGTGIHEQYF | TGTGCCAGCAGCTCAGGGACAGGGATCCACGAGCAGTACTTC
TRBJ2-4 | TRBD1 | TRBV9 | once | CASSAPTGNLAKNIQYF | TGTGCCAGCAGCGCACCGACAGGGAATCTAGCCAAAAACATTCAGTACTTC
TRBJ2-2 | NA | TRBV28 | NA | CASSLYRIGELFF | TGTGCCAGCAGTTTATACAGGATCGGGGAGCTGTTTTTT
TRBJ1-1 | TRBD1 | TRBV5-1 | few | CASSWDRSTEAFF | TGCGCCAGCAGCTGGGACAGGAGCACTGAAGCTTTCTTT
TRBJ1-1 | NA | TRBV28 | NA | CASSFLFTEAFF | TGTGCCAGCAGTTTCCTCTTCACTGAAGCTTTCTTT
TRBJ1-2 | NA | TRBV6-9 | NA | CASSYTNTNYGYTF | TGTGCCAGCAGTTACACGAACACTAACTATGGCTACACCTTC
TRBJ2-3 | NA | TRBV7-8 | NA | CASSPHLSRPPDTQYF | TGTGCCAGCAGCCCCCACCTGAGCCGTCCCCCCGATACGCAGTATTTT
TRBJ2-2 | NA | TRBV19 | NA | CASSRSGTGELFF | TGTGCCAGTAGTAGATCAGGGACCGGGGAGCTGTTTTTT
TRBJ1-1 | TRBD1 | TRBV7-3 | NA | CASSQTGGNTEAFF | TGTGCCAGCAGCCAGACAGGGGGGAACACTGAAGCTTTCTTT
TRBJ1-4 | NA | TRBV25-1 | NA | CASGITTNEKLFF | TGTGCCAGCGGCATCACAACTAATGAAAAACTGTTTTTT
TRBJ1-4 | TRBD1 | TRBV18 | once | CASGEGQNEKLFF | TGTGCCAGCGGAGAGGGACAGAATGAAAAACTGTTTTTT
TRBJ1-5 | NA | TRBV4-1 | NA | CASSQDNRNNQPQHF | TGCGCCAGCAGCCAAGACAACAGAAACAATCAGCCCCAGCATTTT
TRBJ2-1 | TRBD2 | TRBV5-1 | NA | CASSSSTAGANEQFF | TGCGCCAGCAGCTCGTCGACAGCGGGAGCCAATGAGCAGTTCTTC
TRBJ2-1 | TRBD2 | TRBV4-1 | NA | CASSPGGLAGRDEQFF | TGCGCCAGCAGCCCAGGGGGACTAGCGGGACGAGATGAGCAGTTCTTC
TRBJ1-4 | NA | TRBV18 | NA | CASSPPTQLYEKLFF | TGTGCCAGCTCACCACCGACACAGCTTTATGAAAAACTGTTTTTT
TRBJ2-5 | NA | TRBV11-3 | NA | CASSPRAGAETQYF | TGTGCCAGCAGCCCACGGGCAGGCGCGGAGACCCAGTACTTC
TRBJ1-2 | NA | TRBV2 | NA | CASGLTQSYGYTF | TGTGCCAGCGGGCTCACGCAAAGCTATGGCTACACCTTC
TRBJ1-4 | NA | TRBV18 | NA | CASSPPEYNEKLFF | TGTGCCAGCTCCCCCCCGGAATATAATGAAAAACTGTTTTTT
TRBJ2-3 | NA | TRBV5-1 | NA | CASSLGPISTDTQYF | TGCGCCAGCAGCTTAGGCCCAATTAGCACAGATACGCAGTATTTT
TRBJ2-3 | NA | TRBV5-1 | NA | CASSFLQEADTQYF | TGCGCCAGCAGCTTTTTACAGGAGGCAGATACGCAGTATTTT
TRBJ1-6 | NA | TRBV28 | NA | CASSLPGAVSPLHF | TGTGCCAGCAGTCTTCCGGGAGCGGTTTCACCCCTCCACTTT
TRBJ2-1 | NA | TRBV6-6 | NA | CATELAEYNEQFF | TGTGCCACCGAACTAGCCGAATACAATGAGCAGTTCTTC
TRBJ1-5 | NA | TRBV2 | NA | CASRPTGTSNQPQHF | TGTGCCAGCAGACCCACAGGGACTAGCAATCAGCCCCAGCATTTT
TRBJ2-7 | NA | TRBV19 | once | CASTPEAGRTYEQYF | TGTGCCAGTACCCCGGAGGCAGGGCGCACCTACGAGCAGTACTTC
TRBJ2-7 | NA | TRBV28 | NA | CASSLVGSGYEQYF | TGTGCCAGCAGTTTAGTCGGGAGCGGTTACGAGCAGTACTTC
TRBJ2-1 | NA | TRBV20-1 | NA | CSASPGDEQFF | TGCAGTGCTAGCCCCGGCGATGAGCAGTTCTTC
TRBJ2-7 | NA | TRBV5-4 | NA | CASSFPIATSEQYF | TGTGCCAGCAGCTTCCCGATAGCAACCTCCGAGCAGTACTTC
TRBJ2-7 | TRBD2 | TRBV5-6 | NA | CASSMGLAGDYQYF | TGTGCCAGCAGCATGGGACTAGCGGGAGATTATCAGTACTTC
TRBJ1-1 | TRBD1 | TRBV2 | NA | CASRPRTGGNTEAFF | TGTGCCAGCAGGCCAAGGACAGGGGGGAACACTGAAGCTTTCTTT
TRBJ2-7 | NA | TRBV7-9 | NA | CASSLAPVGGSYEQYF | TGTGCCAGCAGCTTAGCGCCCGTAGGAGGATCCTACGAGCAGTACTTC
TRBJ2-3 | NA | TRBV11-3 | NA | CASSSGRDTQYF | TGTGCCAGCAGCTCGGGGAGAGATACGCAGTATTTT
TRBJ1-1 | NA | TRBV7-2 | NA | CASSLLGENTEAFF | TGTGCCAGCAGCCTCCTCGGGGAGAACACTGAAGCTTTCTTT
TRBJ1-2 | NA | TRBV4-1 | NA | CASSQLDRSGGYTF | TGCGCCAGCAGCCAATTAGACAGATCTGGGGGCTACACCTTC
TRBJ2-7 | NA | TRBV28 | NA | CAINRGGLPYEQYF | TGTGCCATCAACAGGGGGGGATTGCCCTACGAGCAGTACTTC
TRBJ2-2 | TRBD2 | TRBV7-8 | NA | CASTRTRLFRITGELFF | TGTGCCAGCACTCGGACTAGACTGTTCAGAATCACCGGGGAGCTGTTTTTT
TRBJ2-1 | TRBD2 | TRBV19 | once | CASSIRLAAGSYNEQFF | TGTGCCAGTAGTATCAGGCTAGCGGCAGGATCCTACAATGAGCAGTTCTTC
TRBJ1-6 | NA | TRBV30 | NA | CAWKGPNSYNSPLHF | TGTGCCTGGAAGGGACCTAACTCCTATAATTCACCCCTCCACTTT
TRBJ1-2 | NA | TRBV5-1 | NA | CASSLNGPTSVSGGYTF | TGCGCCAGCAGCTTGAATGGACCGACCAGCGTGTCAGGTGGCTACACCTTC
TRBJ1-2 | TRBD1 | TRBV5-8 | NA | CASSMRTGYRGYTF | TGTGCCAGCAGCATGCGGACAGGGTATAGAGGCTACACCTTC
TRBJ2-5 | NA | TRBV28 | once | CASGAGYETQYF | TGTGCCAGCGGGGCAGGGTACGAGACCCAGTACTTC
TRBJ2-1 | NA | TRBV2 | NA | CASGRGSGPYNEQFF | TGTGCCAGCGGTCGGGGGAGCGGTCCCTACAATGAGCAGTTCTTC